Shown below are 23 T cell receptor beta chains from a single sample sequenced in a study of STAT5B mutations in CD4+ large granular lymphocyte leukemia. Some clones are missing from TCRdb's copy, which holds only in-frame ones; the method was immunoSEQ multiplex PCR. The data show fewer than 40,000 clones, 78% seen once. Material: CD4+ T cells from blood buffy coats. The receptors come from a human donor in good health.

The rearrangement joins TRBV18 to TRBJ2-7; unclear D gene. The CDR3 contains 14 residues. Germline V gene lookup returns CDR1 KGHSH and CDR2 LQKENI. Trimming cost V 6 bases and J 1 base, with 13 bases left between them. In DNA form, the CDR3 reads TGTGCCAGCTCCTTGCAACCAGCTTCCTACGAGCAGTACTTC. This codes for CASSLQPASYEQYF.

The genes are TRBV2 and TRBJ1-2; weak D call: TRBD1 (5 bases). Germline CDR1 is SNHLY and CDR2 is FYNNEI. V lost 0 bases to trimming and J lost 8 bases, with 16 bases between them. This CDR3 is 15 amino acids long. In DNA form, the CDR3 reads TGTGCCAGCAGTGAAGCGTCGGGACTCCAGCAGGGCTACACCTTC. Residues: CASSEASGLQQGYTF.

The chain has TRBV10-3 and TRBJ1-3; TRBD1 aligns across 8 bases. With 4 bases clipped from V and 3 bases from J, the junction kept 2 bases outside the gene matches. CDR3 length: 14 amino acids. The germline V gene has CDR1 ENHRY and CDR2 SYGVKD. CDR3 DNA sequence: TGTGCCATCAGTGGGACAGGGAGTGGAAACACCATATATTTT. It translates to CAISGTGSGNTIYF.

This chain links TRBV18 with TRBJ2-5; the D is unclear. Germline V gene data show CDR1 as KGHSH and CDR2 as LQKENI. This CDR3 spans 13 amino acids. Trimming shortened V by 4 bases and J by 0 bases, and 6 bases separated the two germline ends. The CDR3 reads CASSQTHQETQYF. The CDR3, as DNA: TGTGCCAGCTCACAAACACACCAAGAGACCCAGTACTTC.

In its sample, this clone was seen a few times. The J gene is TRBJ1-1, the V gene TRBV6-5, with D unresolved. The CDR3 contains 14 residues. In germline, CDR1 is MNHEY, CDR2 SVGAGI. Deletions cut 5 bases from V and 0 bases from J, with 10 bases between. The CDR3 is CASSPGRLNTEAFF. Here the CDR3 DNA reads TGTGCCAGCAGTCCGGGTAGATTGAACACTGAAGCTTTCTTT.

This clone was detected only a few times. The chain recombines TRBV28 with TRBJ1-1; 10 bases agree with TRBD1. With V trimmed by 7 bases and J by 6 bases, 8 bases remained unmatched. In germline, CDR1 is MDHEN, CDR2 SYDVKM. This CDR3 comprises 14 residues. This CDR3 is CASTPTGGYAEAFF. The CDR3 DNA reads TGTGCCAGCACCCCGACAGGGGGCTACGCTGAAGCTTTCTTT.

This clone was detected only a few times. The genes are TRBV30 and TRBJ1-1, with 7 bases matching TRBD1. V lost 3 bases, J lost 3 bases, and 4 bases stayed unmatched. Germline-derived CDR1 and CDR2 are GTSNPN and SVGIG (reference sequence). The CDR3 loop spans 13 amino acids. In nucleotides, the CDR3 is TGTGCCTGGAGCGCCACAGGGGACACTGAAGCTTTCTTT. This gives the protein CAWSATGDTEAFF. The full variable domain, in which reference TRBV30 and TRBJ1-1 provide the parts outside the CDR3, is SQTIHQWPATLVQPVGSPLSLECTVEGTSNPNLYWYRQAAGRGLQLLFYSVGIGQISSEVPQNLSASRPQDRQFILSSKKLLLSDSGFYLCAWSATGDTEAFFGQGTRLTVV.

Here the CDR3 DNA reads TGTGCCAGCAGTACATCCACCTTAGCGGGGCTGAACCAAGAGACCCAGTACTTC. Residues: CASSTSTLAGLNQETQYF. J is TRBJ2-5 and V is TRBV2, with TRBD2 identical over 8 bases. After removal of 5 bases from V and 0 bases from J, the junction contained 14 bases not matched to a gene. Germline CDR1 reads SNHLY; CDR2 reads FYNNEI. This CDR3 region has 18 residues.

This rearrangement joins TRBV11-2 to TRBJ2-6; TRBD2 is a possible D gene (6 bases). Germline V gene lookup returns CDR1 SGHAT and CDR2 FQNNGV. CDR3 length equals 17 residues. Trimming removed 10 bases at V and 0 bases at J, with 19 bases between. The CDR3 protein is CAILKTRRDSGANVLTF. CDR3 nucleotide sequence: TGTGCCATCCTGAAGACTAGACGCGACTCTGGGGCCAACGTCCTGACTTTC.

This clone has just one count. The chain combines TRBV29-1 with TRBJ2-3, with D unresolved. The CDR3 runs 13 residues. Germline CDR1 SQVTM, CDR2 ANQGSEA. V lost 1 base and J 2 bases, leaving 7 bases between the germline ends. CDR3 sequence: CSVEGFNTDTQYF. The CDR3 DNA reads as TGCAGCGTTGAAGGTTTTAACACAGATACGCAGTATTTT.

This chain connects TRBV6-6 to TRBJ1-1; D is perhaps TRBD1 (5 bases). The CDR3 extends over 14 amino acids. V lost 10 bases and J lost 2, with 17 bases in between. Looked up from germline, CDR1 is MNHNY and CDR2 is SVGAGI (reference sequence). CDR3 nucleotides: TGTGCCACCCGCGCTCCAGGACATAACACTGAAGCTTTCTTT. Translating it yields CATRAPGHNTEAFF.

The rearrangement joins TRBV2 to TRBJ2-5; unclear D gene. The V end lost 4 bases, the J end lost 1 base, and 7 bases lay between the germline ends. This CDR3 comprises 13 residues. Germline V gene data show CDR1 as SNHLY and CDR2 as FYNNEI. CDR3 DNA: TGTGCCAGCAGTGCCGGAGTCCAAGAGACCCAGTACTTC. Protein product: CASSAGVQETQYF.

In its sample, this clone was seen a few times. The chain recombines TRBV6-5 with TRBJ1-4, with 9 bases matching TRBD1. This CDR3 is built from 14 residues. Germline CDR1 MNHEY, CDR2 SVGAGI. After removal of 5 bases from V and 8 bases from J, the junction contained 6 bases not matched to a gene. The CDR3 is CASSPGGQGEKLFF. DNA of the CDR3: TGTGCCAGCAGTCCAGGGGGACAGGGAGAAAAACTGTTTTTT.

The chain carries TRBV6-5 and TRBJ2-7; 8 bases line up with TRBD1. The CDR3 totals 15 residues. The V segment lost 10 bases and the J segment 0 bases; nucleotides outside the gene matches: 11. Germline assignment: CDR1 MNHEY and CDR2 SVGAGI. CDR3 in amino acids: CATKPGQANSYEQYF. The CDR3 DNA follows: TGTGCCACGAAGCCGGGACAGGCGAACTCCTACGAGCAGTACTTC.

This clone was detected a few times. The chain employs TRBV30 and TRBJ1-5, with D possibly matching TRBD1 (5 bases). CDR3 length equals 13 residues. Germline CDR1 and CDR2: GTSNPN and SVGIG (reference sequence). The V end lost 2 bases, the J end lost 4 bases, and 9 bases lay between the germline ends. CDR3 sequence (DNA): TGTGCCTGGAGTTGGGGGGGTAATCAGCCCCAGCATTTT. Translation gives CAWSWGGNQPQHF.

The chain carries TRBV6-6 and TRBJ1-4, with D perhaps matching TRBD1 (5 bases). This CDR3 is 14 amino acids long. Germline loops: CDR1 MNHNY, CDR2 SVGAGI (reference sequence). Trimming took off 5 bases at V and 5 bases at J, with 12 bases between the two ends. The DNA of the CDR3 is TGTGCCAGCAGTAGGCGAGGGGAAAATGAAAAACTGTTTTTT. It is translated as CASSRRGENEKLFF.

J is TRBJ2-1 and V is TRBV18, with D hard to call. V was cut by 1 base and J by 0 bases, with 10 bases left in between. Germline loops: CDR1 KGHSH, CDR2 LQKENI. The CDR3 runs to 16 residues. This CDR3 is CASSPLAYISYNEQFF. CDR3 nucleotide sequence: TGTGCCAGCTCACCACTCGCCTACATCTCCTACAATGAGCAGTTCTTC.

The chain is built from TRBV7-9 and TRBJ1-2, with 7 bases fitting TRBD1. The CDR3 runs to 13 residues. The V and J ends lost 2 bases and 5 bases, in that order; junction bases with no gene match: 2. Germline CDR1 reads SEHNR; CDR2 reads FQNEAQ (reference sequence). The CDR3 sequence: CASSLTGEYGYTF. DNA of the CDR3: TGTGCCAGCAGCTTAACAGGGGAATATGGCTACACCTTC. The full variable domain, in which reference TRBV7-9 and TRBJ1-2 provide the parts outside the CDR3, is DTGVSQNPRHKITKRGQNVTFRCDPISEHNRLYWYRQTLGQGPEFLTYFQNEAQLEKSRLLSDRFSAERPKGSFSTLEIQRTEQGDSAMYLCASSLTGEYGYTFGSGTRLTVV.

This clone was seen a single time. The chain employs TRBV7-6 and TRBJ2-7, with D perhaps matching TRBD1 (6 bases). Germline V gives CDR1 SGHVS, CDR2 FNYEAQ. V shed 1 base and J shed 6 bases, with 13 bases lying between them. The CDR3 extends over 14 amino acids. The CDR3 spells CASSLVGQSAEQYF. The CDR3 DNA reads TGTGCCAGCAGCTTAGTAGGACAGTCGGCCGAGCAGTACTTC. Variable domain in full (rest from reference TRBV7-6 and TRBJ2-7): GAGVSQSPRYKVTKRGQDVALRCDPISGHVSLYWYRQALGQGPEFLTYFNYEAQQDKSGLPNDRFSAERPEGSISTLTIQRTEQRDSAMYRCASSLVGQSAEQYFGPGTRLTVT.

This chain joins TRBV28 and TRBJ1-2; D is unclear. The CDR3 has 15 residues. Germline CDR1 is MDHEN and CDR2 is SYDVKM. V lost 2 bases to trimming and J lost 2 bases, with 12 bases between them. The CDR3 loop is CASSLGLGRNYGYTF. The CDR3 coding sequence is TGTGCCAGCAGTTTAGGGCTCGGTCGAAACTATGGCTACACCTTC.

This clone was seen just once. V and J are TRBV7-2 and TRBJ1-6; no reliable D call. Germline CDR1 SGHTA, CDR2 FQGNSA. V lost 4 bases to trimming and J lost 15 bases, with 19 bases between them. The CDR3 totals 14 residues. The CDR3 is CASSSPPGVVDLHF. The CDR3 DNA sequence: TGTGCCAGCAGCTCCCCCCCCGGCGTGGTAGACCTCCACTTT.

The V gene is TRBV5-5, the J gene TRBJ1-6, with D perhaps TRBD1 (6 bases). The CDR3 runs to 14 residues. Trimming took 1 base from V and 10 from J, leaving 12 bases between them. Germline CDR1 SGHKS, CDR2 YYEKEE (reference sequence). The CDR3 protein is CASSLLQGRSPLHF. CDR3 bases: TGTGCCAGCAGCTTGTTACAGGGACGCTCACCCCTCCACTTT.

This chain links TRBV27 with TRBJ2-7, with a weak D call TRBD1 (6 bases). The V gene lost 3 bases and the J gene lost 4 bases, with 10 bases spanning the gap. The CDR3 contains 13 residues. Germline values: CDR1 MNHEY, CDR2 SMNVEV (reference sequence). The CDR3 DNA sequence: TGTGCCAGCAGTTTGGCCAGGGGATACGAGCAGTACTTC. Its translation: CASSLARGYEQYF.